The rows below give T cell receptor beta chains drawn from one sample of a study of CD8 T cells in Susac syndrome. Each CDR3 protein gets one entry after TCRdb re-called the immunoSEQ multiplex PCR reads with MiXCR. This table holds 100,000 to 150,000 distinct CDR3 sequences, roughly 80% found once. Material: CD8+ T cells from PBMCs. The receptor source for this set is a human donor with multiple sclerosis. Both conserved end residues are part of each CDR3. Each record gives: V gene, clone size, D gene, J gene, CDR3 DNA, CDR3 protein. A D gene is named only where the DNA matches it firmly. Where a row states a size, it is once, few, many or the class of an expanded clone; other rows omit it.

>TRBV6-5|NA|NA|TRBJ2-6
TGTGCCAGCAACCCAGGGGCCGGGGCCAACGTCCTGACTTTC
CASNPGAGANVLTF
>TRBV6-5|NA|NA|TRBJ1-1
TGTGCCAGCAGTTACTCGGCCGGGGCAGGGGCTGAAGCTTTCTTT
CASSYSAGAGAEAFF
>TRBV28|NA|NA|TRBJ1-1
TGTGCCAGCAGCTTGGGGCGGGGGGTCGTGGACACTGAAGCTTTCTTT
CASSLGRGVVDTEAFF
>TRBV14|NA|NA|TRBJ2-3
TGTGCCAGCAGCCTTACCACAGATACGCAGTATTTT
CASSLTTDTQYF
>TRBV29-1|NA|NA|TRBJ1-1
TGCAGCGTTATTGACATAACTGAAGCTTTCTTT
CSVIDITEAFF
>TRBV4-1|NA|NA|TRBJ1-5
TGCGCCAGCAGCCTTGAGAGGAGGGGCAATCAGCCCCAGCATTTT
CASSLERRGNQPQHF
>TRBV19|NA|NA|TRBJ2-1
TGTGCCAGTAGTATAGGATCCGGTAGTGAGCAGTTCTTC
CASSIGSGSEQFF
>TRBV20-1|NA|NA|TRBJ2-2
TGCAGTGCTAGGCCAGAGAACACCGGGGAGCTGTTTTTT
CSARPENTGELFF
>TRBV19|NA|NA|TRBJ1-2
TGTGCCAGTAGCCTAGGCGGATTCTATGGCTACACCTTC
CASSLGGFYGYTF
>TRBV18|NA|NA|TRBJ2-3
TGTGCCAGCTCCCAACGGGCCAGGAGTTTTTCAGATACGCAGTATTTT
CASSQRARSFSDTQYF
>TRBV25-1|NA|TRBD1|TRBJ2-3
TGTGCCAGCAGGGAAGAGGACAGGGGGCCTTCAGATACGCAGTATTTT
CASREEDRGPSDTQYF
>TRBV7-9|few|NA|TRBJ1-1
TGTGCCAGCAGCCCCCCAGGAGGGACGGACACTGAAGCTTTCTTT
CASSPPGGTDTEAFF
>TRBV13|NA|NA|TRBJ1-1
TGTGCCAGCAGCTTCTCCGGGGCAGAGGCTTTCTTT
CASSFSGAEAFF
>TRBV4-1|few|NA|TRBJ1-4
TGCGCCAGCAGCCCCCGTGCGGGGGAGGGGCGGGAAAAACTGTTTTTT
CASSPRAGEGREKLFF
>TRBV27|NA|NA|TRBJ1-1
TGTGCCAGCAGCCGGCCCCCACAGCAAGGGACTGAAGCTTTCTTT
CASSRPPQQGTEAFF